A single sample gave rise to the 32 T cell receptor beta chains below, sequenced in a study of shared clonotypes between healthy human individuals (dated by TCRdb to about 2020). The library was obtained by the immunoSEQ multiplex PCR assay. TCRdb holds this immuneACCESS table with in-frame rearrangements only. Some clones are missing; in checked studies, unresolved V genes explain under half, and the rest has no known cause. The sample table holds around 690,000 clones, of which roughly 88% were seen once. The top ten clonotypes cover less than 40% of the sample. Sequenced material: memory CD8+ T cells from PBMCs. Interpreted using the paper, the cell subset or site label stands for: CD45RO+ cells pooled with CCR7-negative TemRA cells. These receptors were collected from a young man in good health. Some clones in this sample may be carry-over from other donors' samples.

The gene calls are TRBV4-3 and TRBJ2-3, with 7 bases identical to TRBD2. The CDR3 contains 17 residues. Trimming at V came to 0 bases and at J to 5 bases, leaving 11 bases not matched to a gene. Per the germline V gene, CDR1 is LGHNA and CDR2 is YSLEER. The CDR3 loop reads CASSQDLAGDFGDTQYF. The CDR3 coding sequence is TGCGCCAGCAGCCAAGATCTGGCGGGAGACTTCGGAGATACGCAGTATTTT.

This clone has only one observation. The gene calls are TRBV6-5 and TRBJ2-7; TRBD2 agrees at 7 bases. V was clipped by 6 bases and J by 2 bases; unmatched bases: 7. Germline V gene data show CDR1 as MNHEY and CDR2 as SVGAGI. There are 14 residues in the CDR3. CDR3 protein: CASSPERDPYEQYF. As DNA, the CDR3 is TGTGCCAGCAGCCCCGAGCGGGACCCCTACGAGCAGTACTTC.

The chain couples TRBV4-2 to TRBJ2-3; D ambiguous. This CDR3 is built from 15 residues. Germline CDR1 is LGHNA and CDR2 is YNFKEQ. V lost 4 bases and J lost 0, with 11 bases in between. CDR3: CASSLFRASTDTQYF. For the CDR3, the DNA is TGTGCCAGCAGCCTCTTCAGAGCTAGCACAGATACGCAGTATTTT.

This sequence joins TRBV7-9 and TRBJ2-2, with a weak D call TRBD1 (5 bases). V shed 4 bases and J shed 7 bases, with 7 bases lying between them. This CDR3 spans 12 amino acids. Germline lookup yields CDR1 SEHNR and CDR2 FQNEAQ (reference sequence). CDR3 residues: CASSWGGGELFF. In nucleotides, the CDR3 is TGTGCCAGCAGCTGGGGCGGCGGGGAGCTGTTTTTT.

This chain joins TRBV11-2 and TRBJ2-7; 11 bases line up with TRBD2. V trimming: 5 bases; J trimming: 3 bases; junction bases outside the gene matches: 9. This CDR3 is built from 16 residues. Germline assignment: CDR1 SGHAT and CDR2 FQNNGV. The CDR3 bases are TGTGCCAGCAGCCCCCGGACTAGCGGGCCCTACTACGAGCAGTACTTC. Translating gives CASSPRTSGPYYEQYF.

This chain links TRBV10-3 with TRBJ2-6; D may be TRBD1 (6 bases). The CDR3 has 15 residues. Germline values: CDR1 ENHRY, CDR2 SYGVKD. V shed 3 bases and J shed 0 bases, with 6 bases lying between them. The CDR3 bases are TGTGCCATCAGTGAACAGGGCTCTGGGGCCAACGTCCTGACTTTC. This gives the protein CAISEQGSGANVLTF.

The count of this clone is one. The rearrangement joins TRBV27 to TRBJ2-7; 9 nucleotides match TRBD2. The CDR3 length is 16 residues. V trimming: 4 bases; J trimming: 7 bases; junction bases outside the gene matches: 14. CDR1 is MNHEY and CDR2 is SMNVEV in the germline V gene (reference sequence). The CDR3 nucleotides read TGTGCCAGCAGTTCCTCTAGCGGGGATTACTACGTGGAGCAGTACTTC. It specifies CASSSSSGDYYVEQYF.

The V gene is TRBV6-1, the J gene TRBJ2-7; D gene ambiguous. The CDR3 contains 14 residues. Germline CDR1 is MNHNS and CDR2 is SASEGT. Trimming took 3 bases from V and 5 from J, leaving 14 bases between them. The CDR3 nucleotides read TGTGCCAGCAGTGACTTGGTGGCGAGCGACGAGCAGTACTTC. This sequence encodes CASSDLVASDEQYF.

The J gene is TRBJ2-1, the V gene TRBV30; D call uncertain. The germline V gene encodes CDR1 GTSNPN and CDR2 SVGIG (reference sequence). The CDR3 runs to 16 residues. Trimming removed 4 bases from V and 4 bases from J, with 20 bases in between. The CDR3 bases are TGTGCCTGGACCCATACGCGACACGGAGAATACAATGAGCAGTTCTTC. This translates into CAWTHTRHGEYNEQFF.

This chain connects TRBV9 to TRBJ1-1; TRBD1 matches at 7 bases. The trim removed 3 bases at V and 1 base at J, leaving 6 bases unmatched. CDR3 length equals 15 residues. Germline V gene sequence: CDR1 SGDLS, CDR2 YYNGEE. The DNA for the CDR3 is TGTGCCAGCAGCGACTACCGGGACAGGAACACTGAAGCTTTCTTT. Its translation is CASSDYRDRNTEAFF. Looking up the rest from reference TRBV9 and TRBJ1-1 gives the full variable domain: DSGVTQTPKHLITATGQRVTLRCSPRSGDLSVYWYQQSLDQGLQFLIQYYNGEERAKGNILERFSAQQFPDLHSELNLSSLELGDSALYFCASSDYRDRNTEAFFGQGTRLTVV.

The rearrangement uses TRBV6-1 and TRBJ2-3, with D possibly being TRBD2 (6 bases). The germline V and J ends were trimmed by 4 bases and 3 bases, with 14 bases remaining between them. This CDR3 is built from 15 residues. Germline V gives CDR1 MNHNS, CDR2 SASEGT. This CDR3 is CASSVSGPATDTQYF. DNA for the CDR3: TGTGCCAGCAGTGTTAGCGGCCCCGCGACAGATACGCAGTATTTT.

The chain combines TRBV29-1 with TRBJ1-3; 10 bases map to TRBD1. Germline V lookup: CDR1 SQVTM, CDR2 ANQGSEA. This CDR3 is 14 amino acids long. The V gene end was trimmed by 7 bases and the J gene end by 4 bases; junction bases not matched to a gene: 7. The CDR3 region is CSARTGGEGNTIYF. CDR3 in DNA: TGCAGCGCCCGGACAGGGGGGGAAGGAAACACCATATATTTT.

The chain employs TRBV15 and TRBJ2-7; TRBD1 might be the D (6 bases). Germline V gene data show CDR1 as LNHNV and CDR2 as YYDKDF (reference sequence). V was shortened by 4 bases and J by 6 bases, with 16 bases between the two germline ends. The CDR3 length is 14 residues. The CDR3, as DNA: TGTGCCACCAGCACCGCGGACAGTGGGGCCGAGCAGTACTTC. It codes for CATSTADSGAEQYF. Full variable domain (remainder filled in from reference TRBV15 and TRBJ2-7): DAMVIQNPRYQVTQFGKPVTLSCSQTLNHNVMYWYQQKSSQAPKLLFHYYDKDFNNEADTPDNFQSRRPNTSFCFLDIRSPGLGDTAMYLCATSTADSGAEQYFGPGTRLTVT.

This chain joins TRBV9 and TRBJ2-6; perhaps TRBD1 as D (7 bases). This CDR3 is 19 amino acids long. V was pared by 3 bases and J by 0 bases, with 19 bases between. Germline loops: CDR1 SGDLS, CDR2 YYNGEE. DNA for the CDR3: TGTGCCAGCAGCGGACTAGACAGGGCAATGTACTCTGGGGCCAACGTCCTGACTTTC. Its translation is CASSGLDRAMYSGANVLTF.

This rearrangement joins TRBV4-1 to TRBJ1-2; weak D call: TRBD1 (6 bases). The V and J ends lost 1 base and 2 bases respectively, with 14 bases between them. Germline V gene lookup returns CDR1 MGHRA and CDR2 YSYEKL. This CDR3 comprises 16 residues. The CDR3 region is CASSQVTGRTNYGYTF. The CDR3 coding sequence is TGCGCCAGCAGCCAAGTTACAGGGAGGACCAACTATGGCTACACCTTC.

The chain has TRBV27 and TRBJ2-1, with D unclear. Germline V gene sequence: CDR1 MNHEY, CDR2 SMNVEV (reference sequence). The CDR3 consists of 14 residues. Trimming removed 6 bases from V and 4 bases from J, with 13 bases in between. Written as DNA, the CDR3 is TGTGCCAGCAGGGGGTGGGTATCATACAATGAGCAGTTCTTC. Translating it yields CASRGWVSYNEQFF.

The CDR3 DNA is TGTGCCAGCAGCGCCCCCGGGACTAGCGTCGAAAATGAGCAGTTCTTC. It encodes CASSAPGTSVENEQFF. V is TRBV13 and J is TRBJ2-1, with TRBD2 matching over 10 bases. Germline CDR1 PRHDT, CDR2 FYEKMQ (reference sequence). V shed 5 bases and J 7 bases; nucleotides not matched to a gene: 11. This CDR3 contains 16 residues.

The CDR3 here is CASSAIDRGSDTQYF. The CDR3 region has the DNA TGTGCCAGCAGTGCGATAGACAGGGGGTCAGATACGCAGTATTTT. The chain couples TRBV6-5 to TRBJ2-3, with 9 bases aligning to TRBD1. The CDR3 totals 15 residues. V was clipped by 5 bases and J by 4 bases; unmatched bases: 7. CDR1 and CDR2 (germline): MNHEY, SVGAGI.

The rearrangement links TRBV11-2 to TRBJ2-7, with 8 bases lining up with TRBD2. The germline CDR1 and CDR2 sequences are SGHAT and FQNNGV. The CDR3 extends over 15 amino acids. The V gene end was trimmed by 1 base and the J gene end by 5 bases; junction bases not matched to a gene: 7. In DNA, the CDR3 is TGTGCCAGCAGCTTAGTTGCGGGAGGAGGGGACGAGCAGTACTTC. Its protein is CASSLVAGGGDEQYF.

The CDR3 DNA sequence: TGCAGCGTCGCCCTGTCCAGCGGTATAAGGAATGAGCAGTTCTTC. It specifies CSVALSSGIRNEQFF. This chain uses TRBV29-1 with TRBJ2-1; TRBD2 is a possible D gene (5 bases). The CDR3 covers 15 residues. V was pared by 6 bases and J by 7 bases, with 22 bases between. Germline-derived CDR1 and CDR2 are SQVTM and ANQGSEA.

V and J are TRBV9 and TRBJ1-5, with D possibly being TRBD1 (6 bases). Germline CDR1 is SGDLS and CDR2 is YYNGEE. The V end lost 4 bases, the J end lost 7 bases, and 18 bases lay between the germline ends. This CDR3 is 15 amino acids long. The CDR3 spells CASSFGAGARQPQHF. DNA for the CDR3: TGTGCCAGCAGCTTTGGGGCGGGGGCGAGGCAGCCCCAGCATTTT.

The V and J genes are TRBV19 and TRBJ2-1; TRBD2 agrees at 9 bases. CDR1 is LNHDA, CDR2 SQIVND, per germline (reference sequence). The CDR3 length is 18 residues. After removal of 0 bases from V and 2 bases from J, the junction contained 8 bases not matched to a gene. The CDR3 sequence: CASSIEAPSGIAYNEQFF. The CDR3 DNA reads TGTGCCAGTAGTATAGAGGCTCCTAGCGGGATAGCCTACAATGAGCAGTTCTTC.

The rearrangement uses TRBV30 and TRBJ2-5; TRBD1 matches 9 bases. After removal of 3 bases from V and 2 bases from J, the junction contained 4 bases not matched to a gene. Germline assignment: CDR1 GTSNPN and CDR2 SVGIG (reference sequence). This CDR3 has 14 amino acids. The CDR3 DNA sequence: TGTGCCTGGAGCCCTGGGACAGGGCAAGAGACCCAGTACTTC. Translating it yields CAWSPGTGQETQYF.

The genes are TRBV4-1 and TRBJ2-3; the match to TRBD2 covers 13 bases. With 0 bases clipped from V and 6 bases from J, the junction kept 3 bases outside the gene matches. The CDR3 length is 16 residues. The V gene's germline CDR1 is MGHRA and CDR2 YSYEKL. For the CDR3, the DNA is TGCGCCAGCAGCCAAGATCGGACTAGCGGGAGTGATACGCAGTATTTT. Translating it yields CASSQDRTSGSDTQYF.

The V and J genes are TRBV28 and TRBJ2-5; TRBD2 agrees at 8 bases. Germline V gene data show CDR1 as MDHEN and CDR2 as SYDVKM. V dropped 5 bases and J dropped 5; count of bases not matched to a gene: 13. The CDR3 extends over 16 amino acids. The CDR3 region is CASSLSIPGLGETQYF. CDR3 DNA sequence: TGTGCCAGCAGTCTATCAATACCGGGACTAGGGGAGACCCAGTACTTC.

This rearrangement joins TRBV21-1 to TRBJ1-1; TRBD1 was called by the table and not checked on the DNA. TRBV21-1 represents a pseudogene. The CDR3 is made up of 14 amino acids. CDR3 coding DNA: TGTGCCAGCAGCACTCCCCAGGGTAGCACTGAAGCTTTCTTT. Protein: CASSTPQGSTEAFF.

V usage is TRBV21-1 and J usage is TRBJ2-5. TRBV21-1 is a listed pseudogene. This CDR3 has 11 residues. In nucleotides, the CDR3 is TGTGCCAGCAGCAATAGGGAGACCCAGTACTTC. Amino acid sequence: CASSNRETQYF.

The chain recombines TRBV9 with TRBJ2-3; D is undetermined. V was cut by 1 base and J by 7 bases, with 25 bases left in between. The CDR3 extends over 18 amino acids. Germline CDR1 reads SGDLS; CDR2 reads YYNGEE. In DNA, the CDR3 is TGTGCCAGCAGCGTAAGTAAAACGTTGACACCATCCAGCCATACGCAGTATTTT. It codes for CASSVSKTLTPSSHTQYF.

The V and J genes are TRBV6-5 and TRBJ1-2, with no clear D. Trimming removed 0 bases at V and 8 bases at J, with 10 bases between. The CDR3 contains 13 residues. The V gene's germline CDR1 is MNHEY and CDR2 SVGAGI. The CDR3 here is CASSYSKQLGYTF. Written as DNA, the CDR3 is TGTGCCAGCAGTTACTCTAAACAGTTGGGCTACACCTTC.

V is TRBV9 and J is TRBJ1-2, with unresolved D. The CDR3 loop spans 15 amino acids. Germline V gene sequence: CDR1 SGDLS, CDR2 YYNGEE. Trimming removed 3 bases from V and 0 bases from J, with 12 bases in between. The CDR3 loop reads CASSASGAPNYGYTF. In DNA form, the CDR3 reads TGTGCCAGCAGCGCCTCAGGAGCCCCTAACTATGGCTACACCTTC.

The chain employs TRBV29-1 and TRBJ1-2; possible D gene TRBD1, 5 bases. V was trimmed by 6 bases and J by 6 bases, leaving 14 bases between them. CDR3 length equals 12 residues. Germline V gives CDR1 SQVTM, CDR2 ANQGSEA. This chain's CDR3 is CSVGEGSNGYTF. CDR3 coding DNA: TGCAGCGTCGGGGAGGGGTCGAATGGCTACACCTTC.

This chain connects TRBV13 to TRBJ2-7, with 8 bases lining up with TRBD2. The CDR3 extends over 15 amino acids. The V segment lost 0 bases and the J segment 5 bases; nucleotides outside the gene matches: 6. Per germline, CDR1 PRHDT and CDR2 FYEKMQ (reference sequence). The chain's CDR3 is CASSLGRLAGHEQYF. CDR3 in DNA: TGTGCCAGCAGCTTAGGCCGCCTAGCGGGCCACGAGCAGTACTTC.